The clone carrying this T cell receptor (beta chain) was seen a few times. Deletions cut 4 bases from V and 2 bases from J, with 9 bases between. The CDR3 is 13 amino acids. The V gene's germline CDR1 is WSHSY and CDR2 SAAADI. The data were obtained in a study of cytomegalovirus exposure and HLA in healthy donors. The PCR ran on 60 Vbeta and 13 Jbeta primers. Assay: immunoSEQ multiplex PCR; the TCRdb copy retains only in-frame clones and omits some. The profile shows around 120,000 clones, 60% to 80% of them singletons. The sequence was obtained from a man aged 50 to 60 in good health and CMV-seropositive. The chain is built from TRBV10-2 and TRBJ2-7; the D is unclear. Sequenced: PBMCs. The CDR3 reads CASSGPLAYEQYF. Here the CDR3 DNA reads TGCGCCAGCAGTGGTCCCTTAGCCTACGAGCAGTACTTC.